These T cell receptor beta chains were read from a single sample in a study of blood T cell repertoires in COVID-19. Assay: immunoSEQ multiplex PCR; the TCRdb copy retains only in-frame clones and omits some. The sample records 250,000 to 350,000 clones, about 88% being singletons. Sequencing input: peripheral blood. These receptors were collected from a woman in her sixties with acute or convalescent COVID-19. Each CDR3 is given with its conserved first and last residue. The D gene is left open where the match is weak. Rows give clone size only sometimes, using once, few, many, or a class for an expanded clone.

DNA: TGTGCCAGCTCACCAGGGACACTAGGCTACGAGCAGTACTTC; CDR3: CASSPGTLGYEQYF; D: NA; J: TRBJ2-7; size: NA; V: TRBV18
DNA: TGTGCCACCCAGGGGGAGGATGAGCAGTTCTTC; CDR3: CATQGEDEQFF; D: NA; J: TRBJ2-1; size: NA; V: TRBV24-1
DNA: TGTGCCAGCAGCTTAGGTGGTGACAGGGTGAACACCATATATTTT; CDR3: CASSLGGDRVNTIYF; D: TRBD1; J: TRBJ1-3; size: NA; V: TRBV7-9
DNA: TGTGCCAGCAGGCTCACGGGGCCCCAGCATTTT; CDR3: CASRLTGPQHF; D: NA; J: TRBJ1-5; size: NA; V: TRBV7-2
DNA: TGTGCCAGCAGCCGGGAGGAGGGATGGGGGAATGAGCAGTTCTTC; CDR3: CASSREEGWGNEQFF; D: TRBD2; J: TRBJ2-1; size: once; V: TRBV2
DNA: TGTGCCAGCAGCTTAGTCGGCGGGACCGGGGAGCTGTTTTTT; CDR3: CASSLVGGTGELFF; D: NA; J: TRBJ2-2; size: NA; V: TRBV7-9
DNA: TGTGCCACCAGTGCCCCGACAGATACGCAGTATTTT; CDR3: CATSAPTDTQYF; D: NA; J: TRBJ2-3; size: NA; V: TRBV24-1
DNA: TGTGCCAGCAGCGCCCCGGGACAGGGCCTTCCGTACTTC; CDR3: CASSAPGQGLPYF; D: TRBD1; J: TRBJ2-4; size: NA; V: TRBV7-8
DNA: TGTGCCAGCAGCGTAGGAGGGACAGGGACCCGGGAGTACTTC; CDR3: CASSVGGTGTREYF; D: TRBD1; J: TRBJ2-7; size: few; V: TRBV9
DNA: TGTGCCAGCAGTTCTGGGACATCTTTTCTTCGTATTAATTCACCCCTCCACTTT; CDR3: CASSSGTSFLRINSPLHF; D: NA; J: TRBJ1-6; size: NA; V: TRBV28
DNA: TGTGCCACCAGCAGAGATACATTGGGGGCGGGTTCGGGTTCACCCCTCCACTTT; CDR3: CATSRDTLGAGSGSPLHF; D: NA; J: TRBJ1-6; size: NA; V: TRBV15
DNA: TGTGCCAGCAGCGCTAGGGGGAGCTCCTACAATGAGCAGTTCTTC; CDR3: CASSARGSSYNEQFF; D: NA; J: TRBJ2-1; size: NA; V: TRBV14
DNA: TGTGCCAGCAGTGGTCGGGAGCAGTACTTC; CDR3: CASSGREQYF; D: NA; J: TRBJ2-7; size: NA; V: TRBV2
DNA: TGTGCCAGCCTTCGTGCGGCCTTTAGGGAGCAGTTCTTC; CDR3: CASLRAAFREQFF; D: NA; J: TRBJ2-1; size: NA; V: TRBV2
DNA: TGTGCCAGCTCACCACGGCAACCCAGGGGGTCCCACCCAGATACGCAGTATTTT; CDR3: CASSPRQPRGSHPDTQYF; D: TRBD1; J: TRBJ2-3; size: NA; V: TRBV18
DNA: TGTGCCAGCAGCGGGGCGGGAGGATACAATGAGCAGTTCTTC; CDR3: CASSGAGGYNEQFF; D: TRBD2; J: TRBJ2-1; size: NA; V: TRBV7-2
DNA: TGTGCCAGCAGCCAAGATAACAGGGATTCCTACAATGAGCAGTTCTTC; CDR3: CASSQDNRDSYNEQFF; D: NA; J: TRBJ2-1; size: NA; V: TRBV4-2
DNA: TGTGCCAGCAGCTTAGACATGAACACTGAAGCTTTCTTT; CDR3: CASSLDMNTEAFF; D: NA; J: TRBJ1-1; size: NA; V: TRBV7-3
DNA: TGTGCCAGCAGCCTAGGGACAGGGGTTAATTCACCCCTCCACTTT; CDR3: CASSLGTGVNSPLHF; D: TRBD1; J: TRBJ1-6; size: NA; V: TRBV7-9
DNA: TGTGCCAGCAGTGAACGGTCAGGGAAGGGAAAACTGTTTTTT; CDR3: CASSERSGKGKLFF; D: NA; J: TRBJ1-4; size: NA; V: TRBV6-1
DNA: TGCGCCAGCAGCCTCAGCGGTGAGCAGTTCTTC; CDR3: CASSLSGEQFF; D: NA; J: TRBJ2-1; size: NA; V: TRBV4-1
DNA: TGTGCCAGCAGGTTACGGGGGGGTTCACCCCTCCACTTT; CDR3: CASRLRGGSPLHF; D: NA; J: TRBJ1-6; size: NA; V: TRBV28
DNA: TGCGCCAGCAGCCTTCTAGCGGGGGGGATCTATGAGCAGTTCTTC; CDR3: CASSLLAGGIYEQFF; D: TRBD2; J: TRBJ2-1; size: NA; V: TRBV4-1
DNA: TGTGCCAGCAGTGTATACCCGAACAGGGGCGTTAATGAAAAACTGTTTTTT; CDR3: CASSVYPNRGVNEKLFF; D: TRBD1; J: TRBJ1-4; size: few; V: TRBV2
DNA: TGCGCCAGCAGCCAAATAGGGGTTTCACCCCTCCACTTT; CDR3: CASSQIGVSPLHF; D: NA; J: TRBJ1-6; size: NA; V: TRBV4-1
DNA: TGTGCCAGCAGTTTTAGACAGGATCAGCCCCAGCATTTT; CDR3: CASSFRQDQPQHF; D: NA; J: TRBJ1-5; size: NA; V: TRBV28
DNA: TGTGCCAGCAAACAGAACACCGGGGAGCTGTTTTTT; CDR3: CASKQNTGELFF; D: NA; J: TRBJ2-2; size: NA; V: TRBV12-3/TRBV12-4
DNA: TGTGCCACCAGCAGAGGAGGGTCGGATGGCTACACCTTC; CDR3: CATSRGGSDGYTF; D: NA; J: TRBJ1-2; size: NA; V: TRBV15
DNA: TGTGCCAGTACCTTCGGACTAGCGGGTATCTACGAGCAGTACTTC; CDR3: CASTFGLAGIYEQYF; D: TRBD2; J: TRBJ2-7; size: NA; V: TRBV19
DNA: TGTGCCAGCAGCTTGGACAGGGACACTGAAGCTTTCTTT; CDR3: CASSLDRDTEAFF; D: NA; J: TRBJ1-1; size: once; V: TRBV5-5
DNA: TGTGCCAGTCACAAGGGAGGAGGGTCACCCCTCCACTTT; CDR3: CASHKGGGSPLHF; D: NA; J: TRBJ1-6; size: NA; V: TRBV12-3/TRBV12-4
DNA: TGTGCCAGCAGCTCCTACGAGGTCAACACCATATATTTT; CDR3: CASSSYEVNTIYF; D: NA; J: TRBJ1-3; size: NA; V: TRBV7-8
DNA: TGTGCCACCAGCGGAGGCAGGGCGAGTGAAAAACTGTTTTTT; CDR3: CATSGGRASEKLFF; D: NA; J: TRBJ1-4; size: NA; V: TRBV15
DNA: TGCGCCAGCAGCTGGGGACAGGGTAGCAATCAGCCCCAGCATTTT; CDR3: CASSWGQGSNQPQHF; D: TRBD1; J: TRBJ1-5; size: NA; V: TRBV5-1
DNA: TGTGCCAGCAGCTTAGGGGGGACAGGGAGGATCAGTGAGCAGTTCTTC; CDR3: CASSLGGTGRISEQFF; D: TRBD1; J: TRBJ2-1; size: NA; V: TRBV11-3
DNA: TGTGCCAGCTCACCTAACTACGAGCAGTACTTC; CDR3: CASSPNYEQYF; D: NA; J: TRBJ2-7; size: NA; V: TRBV18
DNA: TGTGCTAGTGGTTTGCAGGGTCATGAGCAGTTCTTC; CDR3: CASGLQGHEQFF; D: NA; J: TRBJ2-1; size: NA; V: TRBV12-5
DNA: TGTGCCAGCTGCCGCTCCGGGACAGGGAACTATGGCTACACCTTC; CDR3: CASCRSGTGNYGYTF; D: TRBD1; J: TRBJ1-2; size: NA; V: TRBV7-9
DNA: TGTGCCAGTAGTAAGAAGCGGGAGAGGTCCGGGGAGCTGTTTTTT; CDR3: CASSKKRERSGELFF; D: TRBD2; J: TRBJ2-2; size: many; V: TRBV19
DNA: TGCGCCAGCAGCTACCTCGGGGGGAGACCTCCTGGCTACACCTTC; CDR3: CASSYLGGRPPGYTF; D: NA; J: TRBJ1-2; size: NA; V: TRBV4-1
DNA: TGTGCCAGCAGTAATGCCGGGACAGGGCGATCACCCCTCCACTTT; CDR3: CASSNAGTGRSPLHF; D: TRBD1; J: TRBJ1-6; size: NA; V: TRBV28
DNA: TGCGCCAGCAGCCAGGTACTTAGGCGGACCTACGAGCAGTACTTC; CDR3: CASSQVLRRTYEQYF; D: NA; J: TRBJ2-7; size: NA; V: TRBV4-1
DNA: TGTGCCAGCAGTTACAAAGGGACTAGCCCCTACGAGCAGTACTTC; CDR3: CASSYKGTSPYEQYF; D: TRBD2; J: TRBJ2-7; size: NA; V: TRBV6-2/TRBV6-3
DNA: TGTGCCAGCAGCCCGGTGAGGAACACTGAAGCTTTCTTT; CDR3: CASSPVRNTEAFF; D: NA; J: TRBJ1-1; size: NA; V: TRBV11-2
DNA: TGTGCTAGTGGTTTGACAGGGTCACCCACAGGGGGTCGCAATCAGCCCCAGCATTTT; CDR3: CASGLTGSPTGGRNQPQHF; D: TRBD1; J: TRBJ1-5; size: NA; V: TRBV12-5
DNA: TGTGCCAGCAGCTCCCTTCAGGCCAGTTATGGCTACACCTTC; CDR3: CASSSLQASYGYTF; D: NA; J: TRBJ1-2; size: NA; V: TRBV11-2
DNA: TGTGCCAGCCGCAGTGGAGGGCAAGCTGAAGCTTTCTTT; CDR3: CASRSGGQAEAFF; D: NA; J: TRBJ1-1; size: NA; V: TRBV6-5
DNA: TGCGCCAGCGGACAGGGGGCGGGCTCCTACGAGCAGTACTTC; CDR3: CASGQGAGSYEQYF; D: TRBD1; J: TRBJ2-7; size: NA; V: TRBV5-1
DNA: TGTGCCAGCAGTACGGGGCGGGGGCCCTACAATGAGCAGTTCTTC; CDR3: CASSTGRGPYNEQFF; D: NA; J: TRBJ2-1; size: NA; V: TRBV7-3
DNA: TGCAGCGTTGAAGGGGACAGAGGGCAAGAGACCCAGTACTTC; CDR3: CSVEGDRGQETQYF; D: TRBD1; J: TRBJ2-5; size: NA; V: TRBV29-1
DNA: TGTGCCAGCAGTGAATTTGGGGGCTCGGTGGTGGCCTACGAGCAGTACTTC; CDR3: CASSEFGGSVVAYEQYF; D: NA; J: TRBJ2-7; size: few; V: TRBV6-1
DNA: TGTGCCAGCAGTCGCTTTCGTTTAGCTGAAAAACTGTTTTTT; CDR3: CASSRFRLAEKLFF; D: NA; J: TRBJ1-4; size: NA; V: TRBV6-5
DNA: TGCAGCGTTTGGGCAGGGGGTGGCTACGAGCAGTACTTC; CDR3: CSVWAGGGYEQYF; D: TRBD1; J: TRBJ2-7; size: NA; V: TRBV29-1
DNA: TGTGCCAGCAGTTTATCAGGGCAGGGGTTGGATGGCTACACCTTC; CDR3: CASSLSGQGLDGYTF; D: NA; J: TRBJ1-2; size: NA; V: TRBV28
DNA: TGTGCCACCAGCCCGGACTTTCGGGGAAACACAGATACGCAGTATTTT; CDR3: CATSPDFRGNTDTQYF; D: NA; J: TRBJ2-3; size: NA; V: TRBV15
DNA: TGTGCCAGCGGTGGGACTAGCGGGGCAGATACGCAGTATTTT; CDR3: CASGGTSGADTQYF; D: TRBD2; J: TRBJ2-3; size: NA; V: TRBV2
DNA: TGTGCCATCAGGGCCAGGGAGAACACCGGGGAGCTGTTTTTT; CDR3: CAIRARENTGELFF; D: NA; J: TRBJ2-2; size: NA; V: TRBV10-3
DNA: TGTGCCAGCAGCCTGAAGGCGGCCCCCGGGCCCCAGCATTTT; CDR3: CASSLKAAPGPQHF; D: NA; J: TRBJ1-5; size: NA; V: TRBV7-9
DNA: TGCGCCAGCAGCCAAGATCGGACAGCCTATGGCTACACCTTC; CDR3: CASSQDRTAYGYTF; D: NA; J: TRBJ1-2; size: NA; V: TRBV4-1
DNA: TGCAGTGCTAAGGCAGGTTATGGCTACACCTTC; CDR3: CSAKAGYGYTF; D: NA; J: TRBJ1-2; size: NA; V: TRBV20-1